Shown below are 22 T cell receptor beta chains from a single sample sequenced in a study of T cells expressing NK-cell markers. With the 5' RACE reads reprocessed, TCRdb shows one record per CDR3 protein and no DNA. The record lists about 170,000 distinct CDR3 sequences, of which the ten most abundant hold 20% to 25%. Input material: blood T cells: a sorted CD56 or NKG2C T cell subset, CD4+ or CD8+ T cells, or bulk PBMC T cells (not recorded which). All receptors derive from a man aged 18 to 69 in good health.

This sequence joins TRBV20-1 and TRBJ2-7. CDR1 and CDR2 (germline): DFQATT, SNEGSKA (reference sequence). The CDR3 is made up of 14 amino acids. CDR3 in amino acids: CSARALTALYEQYF.

Here the CDR3 reads CASRPLAGGAQSEQFF. The V call is TRBV12-3 or TRBV12-4, the J call TRBJ2-1; the D call from TCRdb, TRBD2, cannot be confirmed without DNA. The CDR3 contains 16 residues.

The J gene is TRBJ2-5, the V gene TRBV7-2; the D call from TCRdb, TRBD2, cannot be confirmed without DNA. The germline V gene encodes CDR1 SGHTA and CDR2 FQGNSA. CDR3 size: 15 residues. The CDR3 here is CASSSHLATGETQYF.

The chain links TRBV15 to TRBJ2-7; the D call of TRBD1 rests on TCRdb alone, since no DNA is present to check it. Germline V gene sequence: CDR1 LNHNV, CDR2 YYDKDF (reference sequence). This CDR3 is 15 amino acids long. The chain's CDR3 is CATSRSRGQGGEQYF.

The rearrangement joins TRBV29-1 to TRBJ2-5. Germline V gene data show CDR1 as SQVTM and CDR2 as ANQGSEA. The CDR3 covers 13 residues. CDR3 region: CSVDAGHQETQYF.

The gene calls are TRBV7-9 and TRBJ2-5; absent DNA, TCRdb's TRBD1 call cannot be checked. Germline V gene data show CDR1 as SEHNR and CDR2 as FQNEAQ (reference sequence). The CDR3 extends over 17 amino acids. The chain's CDR3 is CASSLGANFQGVETQYF. Looking up the rest from reference TRBV7-9 and TRBJ2-5 gives the full variable domain: DTGVSQNPRHKITKRGQNVTFRCDPISEHNRLYWYRQTLGQGPEFLTYFQNEAQLEKSRLLSDRFSAERPKGSFSTLEIQRTEQGDSAMYLCASSLGANFQGVETQYFGPGTRLLVL.

The chain couples TRBV27 to TRBJ2-2; TCRdb reports TRBD2, a call that lacks DNA to check it against. The CDR3 is made up of 15 amino acids. CDR1 MNHEY and CDR2 SMNVEV come from the germline V gene (reference sequence). This CDR3 is CASSVAGGRTGELFF.

The chain is built from TRBV20-1 and TRBJ2-2; without DNA, the TCRdb call of TRBD2 cannot be checked. This CDR3 has 18 residues. Germline CDR1 is DFQATT and CDR2 is SNEGSKA (reference sequence). CDR3: CSARVPTSGGLNTGELFF.

This chain connects TRBV20-1 to TRBJ2-3; TCRdb gives TRBD2 as the D gene, but with no DNA this cannot be confirmed. Germline loops: CDR1 DFQATT, CDR2 SNEGSKA (reference sequence). This CDR3 contains 13 residues. This CDR3 reads CSALLANTDTQYF.

The chain couples TRBV15 to TRBJ1-1. Germline loops: CDR1 LNHNV, CDR2 YYDKDF (reference sequence). The CDR3 consists of 15 residues. The CDR3: CATSSTPSGNTEAFF.

The V call is TRBV10-3, the J call TRBJ1-2; TCRdb indicates TRBD1, and absent DNA this call remains unverified. This CDR3 has 15 residues. The germline gives CDR1 ENHRY, CDR2 SYGVKD. The CDR3 spells CAISAGTGPNYGYTF.

The V call is TRBV20-1, the J call TRBJ2-5; as DNA is missing, the TRBD2 call by TCRdb cannot be tested. CDR1 DFQATT and CDR2 SNEGSKA come from the germline V gene (reference sequence). This CDR3 spans 15 amino acids. CDR3 protein: CSARVGGGAEETQYF.

The V gene is TRBV24-1, the J gene TRBJ2-3; the TCRdb call, TRBD1, lacks DNA for checking. The V gene's germline CDR1 is KGHDR and CDR2 SFDVKD. The CDR3 is made up of 15 amino acids. The CDR3 region is CATSDTGARTDTQYF.

The chain links TRBV6-1 to TRBJ1-4; as DNA is missing, the TRBD1 call by TCRdb cannot be tested. CDR3 length: 16 residues. CDR1 MNHNS and CDR2 SASEGT come from the germline V gene. The chain's CDR3 is CASSGDRGGINEKLFF.

The V gene is TRBV5-1, the J gene TRBJ2-5; TCRdb picks TRBD2, but there is no DNA to check that call. Germline CDR1 is SGHRS and CDR2 is YFSETQ. CDR3 length: 17 amino acids. CDR3 residues: CASSLAGMGTLQETQYF. The whole variable domain, remainder taken from reference TRBV5-1 and TRBJ2-5, is KAGVTQTPRYLIKTRGQQVTLSCSPISGHRSVSWYQQTPGQGLQFLFEYFSETQRNKGNFPGRFSGRQFSNSRSEMNVSTLELGDSALYLCASSLAGMGTLQETQYFGPGTRLLVL.

The rearrangement uses TRBV5-6 and TRBJ2-1; TCRdb returns TRBD1, unconfirmable since there is no DNA. This CDR3 is 16 amino acids long. Germline CDR1 is SGHDT and CDR2 is YYEEEE. CDR3 loop: CASLPQGGRAYNEQFF.

Here the CDR3 reads CASSLRTGGQETQYF. The V call is TRBV11-3, the J call TRBJ2-5; without DNA, the TCRdb call of TRBD1 cannot be checked. There are 15 residues in the CDR3. The V gene's germline CDR1 is SGHNT and CDR2 YENEEA.

CDR3 loop: CASSLLANTDTQYF. The V call is TRBV11-1, the J call TRBJ2-3; absent DNA, TCRdb's TRBD2 call cannot be checked. Per the germline V gene, CDR1 is SGHAT and CDR2 is FQDESV (reference sequence). This CDR3 has 14 residues.

V usage is TRBV5-1 and J usage is TRBJ2-3; TCRdb's D gene call, TRBD2, goes unchecked for lack of DNA. Looked up from germline, CDR1 is SGHRS and CDR2 is YFSETQ. The CDR3 length is 19 residues. CDR3 loop: CASSLGSRSGDLITDTQYF.

This chain connects TRBV5-8 to TRBJ1-5; the TCRdb D gene call, TRBD1, has no DNA to confirm it. Germline V CDR1 and CDR2: SGHTS, YDEGEE. This CDR3 is built from 16 residues. CDR3 loop: CASSLDRGHLAQPQHF.

The V and J genes are TRBV6-1 and TRBJ2-7; no DNA is available, so the TRBD1 call from TCRdb remains unchecked. CDR3 length: 15 amino acids. Germline CDR1 reads MNHNS; CDR2 reads SASEGT. Here the CDR3 reads CASRESGQGLHEQYF.

The rearrangement joins TRBV20-1 to TRBJ2-4; with no DNA, the TCRdb D assignment of TRBD2 cannot be verified. Germline-derived CDR1 and CDR2 are DFQATT and SNEGSKA (reference sequence). CDR3 size: 14 residues. CDR3 sequence reads: CSAHSGGSKNIQYF.